The clone carrying this T cell receptor beta chain was recorded a few times. Primers for the PCR totalled 60 Vbeta and 13 Jbeta. Sequencing used immunoSEQ multiplex PCR; TCRdb keeps in-frame clones, though not all of them. The sample contains more than 90,000 clones, 78% of which appear only once. CDR3 size: 15 residues. Germline CDR1 MDHEN, CDR2 SYDVKM. The J segment lost 0 bases and the V segment lost 6 bases, leaving 6 bases of the junction unmatched. These data come from a study of cytomegalovirus exposure and HLA in healthy donors. V and J are TRBV28 and TRBJ1-1, with 8 bases aligning to TRBD1. Specimen: PBMCs. The origin of this receptor is an older woman in good health and CMV-seronegative. The CDR3 DNA follows: TGTGCCAGCAGCATTCCGGGACAGGTGAACACTGAAGCTTTCTTT. Amino acids: CASSIPGQVNTEAFF.